This T cell receptor beta chain was captured in a study of PD-1 blockade in classical Hodgkin lymphoma (dated by TCRdb to the early 2020s). Study-level background: To define a peripheral blood immune signature of response to PD-1 blockade in classical Hodgkin lymphoma, the study combined TCR beta sequencing with CyTOF. The full study reports these points: Only a single clinical trial cohort was studied, and what caused the repertoire differences, possibly disease activity or prior therapy, remained undefined. Baseline TCR diversity was reported to be lower in newly diagnosed patients than in healthy donors and to be lower still in relapsed/refractory patients.

V is clipped by 2 bases and J by 0 bases, and the sequence between their germline boundaries is 9 bases long. CDR1 SGHNT and CDR2 YYREEE are derived from the germline V gene (reference sequence). From the cysteine through the phenylalanine, the CDR3 covers 15 amino acids. Kept here is only the CDR3 DNA, which spans 45 bases and is read in frame from base 1. A note on this clone: There is no known antigen for this receptor. Per-base qualities were not stored, and no clone one base away is much larger.

The sample's time point label, in plain terms: newly diagnosed, previously untreated cHL patient sample. To serve as a comparison group for the relapsed/refractory trial patients, PBMCs were sequenced from patients with newly diagnosed, previously untreated classical Hodgkin lymphoma. Peripheral blood was collected in 8 mL Vacutainer Cell Preparation Tubes, from which PBMCs were isolated by centrifugation and then cryopreserved. Genomic DNA was isolated using the Qiagen DNeasy kit from unsorted PBMCs as well as from negatively selected CD4+ and CD8+ fractions. Using primers that anneal to V and J segments, immunoSEQ multiplex PCR amplified the TCR beta CDR3 regions. A synthetic immune receptor repertoire was used to minimize amplification bias, and any residual bias was removed computationally once sequencing was done. The authors' pipeline ran thus. Custom Python scripts were used to quantify repertoire diversity as the Shannon entropy index. The unsorted, CD4+ and CD8+ repertoires were each analyzed separately, with the exception of combined analyses, where CD4+ and CD8+ sequences were merged in silico. TCRdb holds this immuneACCESS table with in-frame rearrangements only. Some clones are missing; in checked studies, unresolved V genes explain under half, and the rest has no known cause. The DNA was the basis for D and trimming; V, J and clone size are from that table. This sample lists fewer than 90,000 clones; 85% to 95% were detected once. About 2.6% of the sample goes to the ten largest clones.

Material: peripheral blood mononuclear cells (PBMCs). This TCR was sampled from a human donor with classical Hodgkin lymphoma. The rearranged chain carries TRBV5-4 and TRBJ2-1, with the D call tentatively TRBD1 or TRBD2, each fitting 5 bases. The DNA reads as follows: TGTGCCAGCAGCTTACCCGGGGCCTCCTACAATGAGCAGTTCTTC. Translated, it reads CASSLPGASYNEQFF.